What follows describes a single T cell receptor beta chain. One Seattle source followed patients from active infection through their disease course. Germline assignment: CDR1 MNHNY and CDR2 SVGAGI (reference sequence). The CDR3 has 14 amino acids. Trimming left V 0 bases short and J 4 bases short, with 10 bases between. The sample comes from a study of blood T cell repertoires in COVID-19. Study at large: Sources were T cells, B-cell-depleted T cells, or PBMCs; the material itself was cDNA or gDNA.

Original analysis: The assay estimated nucleated cells by amplifying reference gene primers. Assay used: immunoSEQ multiplex PCR; TCRdb lists only in-frame clones, some missing. V and J calls and clone size are given by that table; D and trimming were obtained from the DNA. There are 250,000 to 400,000 clones in the sample; roughly 88% occur only once, and 2.9% lies in the top ten. The receptor was isolated from a woman aged 25 to 39 with COVID-19, enrolled during active disease. Material: peripheral blood. V and J are TRBV6-6 and TRBJ2-7; the D gene is possibly TRBD1 (6 bases). CDR3: CASSYSPDRYEQYF. The CDR3 coding sequence is TGTGCCAGCAGTTACTCTCCGGACAGATACGAGCAGTACTTC.